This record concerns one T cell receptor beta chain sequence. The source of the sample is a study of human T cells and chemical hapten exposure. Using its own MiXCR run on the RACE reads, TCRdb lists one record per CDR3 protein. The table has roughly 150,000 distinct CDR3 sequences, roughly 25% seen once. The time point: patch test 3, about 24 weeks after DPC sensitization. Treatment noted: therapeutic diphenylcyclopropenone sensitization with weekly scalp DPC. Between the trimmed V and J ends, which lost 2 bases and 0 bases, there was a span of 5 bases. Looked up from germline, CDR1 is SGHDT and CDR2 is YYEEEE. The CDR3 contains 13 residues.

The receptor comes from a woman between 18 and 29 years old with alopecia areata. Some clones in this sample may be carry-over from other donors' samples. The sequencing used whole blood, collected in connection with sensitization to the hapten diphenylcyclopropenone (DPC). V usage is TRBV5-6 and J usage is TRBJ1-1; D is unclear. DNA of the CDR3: TGTGCCAGCAGCTTTTTGGTGAACACTGAAGCTTTCTTT. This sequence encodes CASSFLVNTEAFF.